The present entry profiles one TCR beta chain with its context. These data are taken from a study of OX40 agonist ivuxolimab in advanced cancers. Germline V gene data show CDR1 as KGHSH and CDR2 as LQKENI. V was pared by 0 bases and J by 0 bases, with 13 bases between. The CDR3 is 17 residues long. Measured with immunoSEQ multiplex PCR; TCRdb has only the in-frame clones, and not every one. Of 60,000 to 100,000 clones detected, around 87% appear once; the ten largest clones hold 0.2% to 0.3%. The origin of this receptor is an adult with an advanced solid tumor such as melanoma, head and neck, liver or kidney cancer. The specimen comprised CD4+ or CD8+ T cells sorted from blood, sampled in a trial of the OX40 agonist ivuxolimab. The chain uses TRBV18 and TRBJ2-3; the D is unclear. The CDR3 region has the DNA TGTGCCAGCTCACCACCACCTTTCGCGACTAGCACAGATACGCAGTATTTT. This gives the protein CASSPPPFATSTDTQYF.